Below are 15 T cell receptor beta chains sequenced from a single sample in a study of beta chain features in type 1 diabetes. No antigen is known for these receptors. Expressed TCRB transcripts were sequenced, since all the RNA that had been isolated was reverse transcribed. Measured with immunoSEQ multiplex PCR; TCRdb has only the in-frame clones, and not every one. The profile covers approximately 600,000 clones, with around an eighth appearing a single time and more than 0.095% taken by the ten largest. Study results and caveats: A moderate, significant TCRB CDR3 shortening appeared in type 1 diabetes across four CD4+ subsets.

Sequencing used naive CD4+ T cells from blood. Every receptor here comes from a man under 40 with type 1 diabetes.

This clone has more than one count but fewer than ten. The chain uses TRBV7-6 and TRBJ2-7; D might be TRBD1 (7 bases). The CDR3 consists of 14 residues. V shed 8 bases and J shed 4 bases, with 18 bases lying between them. Looked up from germline, CDR1 is SGHVS and CDR2 is FNYEAQ. The CDR3 sequence is CASGPGGNGYEQYF. DNA of the CDR3: TGTGCCAGCGGCCCAGGGGGGAATGGGTACGAGCAGTACTTC.

The chain is built from TRBV18 and TRBJ2-7; 10 nucleotides align to TRBD1. V was clipped by 3 bases and J by 0 bases; unmatched bases: 5. The germline V gene has CDR1 KGHSH and CDR2 LQKENI. The length of the CDR3 is 16 residues. CDR3: CASSPGQGPASYEQYF. In DNA, the CDR3 is TGTGCCAGCTCACCGGGACAGGGGCCGGCCTCCTACGAGCAGTACTTC.

The V call is TRBV6-6, the J call TRBJ1-2; the D is unclear. Trimming removed 0 bases at V and 4 bases at J, with 9 bases between. Germline CDR1 reads MNHNY; CDR2 reads SVGAGI (reference sequence). There are 14 residues in the CDR3. CDR3 nucleotides: TGTGCCAGCAGTTACTCCGGGATCCTCTATGGCTACACCTTC. Protein: CASSYSGILYGYTF.

The sample holds a few counts of this clone. The J gene is TRBJ1-5, the V gene TRBV19, with a weak D call TRBD1 (5 bases). The germline CDR1 and CDR2 sequences are LNHDA and SQIVND (reference sequence). V gave up 5 bases and J gave up 0 bases, with 11 bases separating them. CDR3 length equals 15 residues. CDR3 protein: CASSPQQVSNQPQHF. DNA for the CDR3: TGTGCCAGTAGTCCACAACAGGTTAGCAATCAGCCCCAGCATTTT.

The table lists this clone with a few counts. V gene TRBV6-6 combines with J gene TRBJ2-5; the D gene is possibly TRBD2 (5 bases). Germline values: CDR1 MNHNY, CDR2 SVGAGI (reference sequence). The CDR3 is 13 amino acids. Between the trimmed V and J ends, which lost 5 bases and 0 bases, there was a span of 7 bases. In DNA form, the CDR3 reads TGTGCCAGCAGTATGAGGGACCAAGAGACCCAGTACTTC. Encoded protein: CASSMRDQETQYF.

The chain joins TRBV7-9 to TRBJ2-5; TRBD1 or TRBD2 may be the D gene (5 bases each). V was cut by 3 bases and J by 1 base, with 18 bases left in between. The CDR3 is 17 residues long. The V gene's germline CDR1 is SEHNR and CDR2 FQNEAQ (reference sequence). The CDR3 DNA sequence: TGTGCCAGCAGCTTCCGAACCCACGGGACCGGCCAAGAGACCCAGTACTTC. Its protein product is CASSFRTHGTGQETQYF.

The chain employs TRBV4-3 and TRBJ1-2; 8 bases are shared with TRBD1. This CDR3 contains 14 residues. Germline CDR1 reads LGHNA; CDR2 reads YSLEER. The ends lost 3 bases at V and 4 bases at J; junction bases unmatched: 4. The CDR3 bases are TGCGCCAGCAGCCACCGCGGACAGGGCTATGGCTACACCTTC. This translates into CASSHRGQGYGYTF.

In this sample, this clone turned up a few times. The chain couples TRBV29-1 to TRBJ2-3; 7 nucleotides agree with TRBD1. There are 13 residues in the CDR3. Germline CDR1 reads SQVTM; CDR2 reads ANQGSEA. The V gene end was trimmed by 4 bases and the J gene end by 1 base; junction bases not matched to a gene: 2. DNA of the CDR3: TGCAGCGTTGGAACAGGGGGCACAGATACGCAGTATTTT. Its protein product is CSVGTGGTDTQYF.

Worth noting for this clone: A junction end diverges from the germline sequence, so it may reflect a read error. This chain links TRBV6-1 with TRBJ2-7; 9 bases fit TRBD1. From germline, CDR1 is MNHNS and CDR2 SASEGT. The CDR3 is 15 residues long. CDR3 in amino acids: CASGEVFGTGFGVDF. In nucleotides, the CDR3 is TGTGCCAGCGGTGAAGTGTTCGGGACAGGGTTTGGTGTGGACTTC.

The rearrangement joins TRBV15 to TRBJ2-1; D might be TRBD1 or TRBD2, each matching 5 bases. Germline V CDR1 and CDR2: LNHNV, YYDKDF (reference sequence). Deletions cut 0 bases from V and 6 bases from J, with 9 bases between. The CDR3 totals 14 residues. The CDR3 protein is CATSREQAGNEQFF. CDR3 nucleotides: TGTGCCACCAGCAGAGAACAGGCGGGCAATGAGCAGTTCTTC.

Points on this clone: Within the sample, other DNA sequences also encode this same CDR3. CDR3 region: CASSLGTSTDTQYF. DNA for the CDR3: TGCGCCAGCAGCTTGGGAACTAGCACAGATACGCAGTATTTT. This chain links TRBV5-1 with TRBJ2-3; D is uncertain. This CDR3 contains 14 residues. Germline V gene sequence: CDR1 SGHRS, CDR2 YFSETQ. V gave up 0 bases and J gave up 0 bases, with 5 bases separating them.

The chain joins TRBV2 to TRBJ2-3; a possible D gene is TRBD1 (6 bases). The V end lost 6 bases, the J end lost 0 bases, and 13 bases lay between the germline ends. The CDR3 consists of 15 residues. The germline V gene encodes CDR1 SNHLY and CDR2 FYNNEI. The CDR3 DNA reads as TGTGCCAGCAGGACCGGGACATATAGCACAGATACGCAGTATTTT. Translating it yields CASRTGTYSTDTQYF.

This chain uses TRBV4-1 with TRBJ1-1; D remains unclear. The CDR3 loop spans 14 amino acids. Trimming shortened V by 1 base and J by 1 base, and 7 bases separated the two germline ends. CDR1 is MGHRA, CDR2 YSYEKL, per germline. Written as DNA, the CDR3 is TGCGCCAGCAGCCAAGGATCTCGGAACACTGAAGCTTTCTTT. It codes for CASSQGSRNTEAFF.

The chain links TRBV28 to TRBJ2-3; D is uncertain. The V and J ends lost 6 bases and 3 bases respectively, with 10 bases between them. The CDR3 has 13 amino acids. Germline V lookup: CDR1 MDHEN, CDR2 SYDVKM. CDR3 in amino acids: CASRRKGTDTQYF. CDR3 coding DNA: TGTGCCAGCAGGAGGAAGGGTACAGATACGCAGTATTTT.

The chain couples TRBV6-5 to TRBJ1-2, with 10 bases fitting TRBD1. This CDR3 contains 15 residues. The V and J ends lost 2 bases and 4 bases, in that order; junction bases with no gene match: 4. Looked up from germline, CDR1 is MNHEY and CDR2 is SVGAGI. CDR3 in amino acids: CASSYRDRGGYGYTF. CDR3 sequence (DNA): TGTGCCAGCAGTTACAGGGACAGGGGTGGCTATGGCTACACCTTC.